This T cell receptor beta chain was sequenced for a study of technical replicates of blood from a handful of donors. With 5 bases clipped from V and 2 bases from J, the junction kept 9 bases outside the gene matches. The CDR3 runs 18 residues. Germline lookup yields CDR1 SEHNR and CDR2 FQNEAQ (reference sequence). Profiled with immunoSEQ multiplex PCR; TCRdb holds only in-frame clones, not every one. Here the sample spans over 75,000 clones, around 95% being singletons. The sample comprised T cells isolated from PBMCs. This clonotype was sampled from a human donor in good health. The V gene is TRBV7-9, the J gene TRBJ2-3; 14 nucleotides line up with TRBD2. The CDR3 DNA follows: TGTGCCAGCAGCCCGGGACTAGCGGGAGTTGGGTACACAGATACGCAGTATTTT. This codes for CASSPGLAGVGYTDTQYF.